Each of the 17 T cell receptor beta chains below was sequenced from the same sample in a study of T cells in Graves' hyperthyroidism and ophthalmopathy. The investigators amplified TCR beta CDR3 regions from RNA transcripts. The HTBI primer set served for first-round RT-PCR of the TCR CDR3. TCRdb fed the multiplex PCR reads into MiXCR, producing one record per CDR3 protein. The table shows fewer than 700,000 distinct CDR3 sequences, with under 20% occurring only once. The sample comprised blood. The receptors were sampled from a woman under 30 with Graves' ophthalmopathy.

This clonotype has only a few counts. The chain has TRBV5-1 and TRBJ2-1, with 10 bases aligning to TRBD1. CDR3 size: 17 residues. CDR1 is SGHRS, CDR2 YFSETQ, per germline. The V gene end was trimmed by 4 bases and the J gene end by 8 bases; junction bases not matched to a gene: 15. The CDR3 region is CASSISPGQGFSHEQFF. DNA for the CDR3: TGCGCCAGCAGCATCTCCCCGGGACAGGGGTTTTCTCATGAGCAGTTCTTC.

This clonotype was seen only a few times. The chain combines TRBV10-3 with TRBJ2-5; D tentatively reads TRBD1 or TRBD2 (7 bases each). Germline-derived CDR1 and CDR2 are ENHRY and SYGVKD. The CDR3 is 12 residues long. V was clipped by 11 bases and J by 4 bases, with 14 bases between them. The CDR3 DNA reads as TGTGCCTCAGGGGGGGGCTCAGAGACCCAGTACTTC. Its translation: CASGGGSETQYF.

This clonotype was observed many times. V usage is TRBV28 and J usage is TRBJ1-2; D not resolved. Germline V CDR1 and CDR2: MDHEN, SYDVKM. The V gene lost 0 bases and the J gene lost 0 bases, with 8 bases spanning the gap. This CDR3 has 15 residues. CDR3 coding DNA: TGTGCCAGCAGTTTATGGGCAGCTACTAACTATGGCTACACCTTC. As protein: CASSLWAATNYGYTF.

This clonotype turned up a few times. The CDR3 reads CASGSGGGYTF. The CDR3 coding sequence is TGTGCCTCGGGGTCTGGTGGCGGCTACACCTTC. V gene TRBV6-4 combines with J gene TRBJ1-2, with D hard to call. Between the trimmed V and J ends, which lost 11 bases and 8 bases, there was a span of 15 bases. Per germline, CDR1 MRHNA and CDR2 SNTAGT. The CDR3 loop spans 11 amino acids.

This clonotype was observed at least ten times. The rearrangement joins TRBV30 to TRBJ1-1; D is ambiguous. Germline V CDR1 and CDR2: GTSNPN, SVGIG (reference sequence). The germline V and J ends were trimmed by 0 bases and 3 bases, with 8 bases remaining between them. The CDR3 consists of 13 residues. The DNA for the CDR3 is TGTGCCTGGAGTGTAGGTTCCTACACTGAAGCTTTCTTT. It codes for CAWSVGSYTEAFF. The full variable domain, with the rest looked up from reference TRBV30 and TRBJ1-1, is SQTIHQWPATLVQPVGSPLSLECTVEGTSNPNLYWYRQAAGRGLQLLFYSVGIGQISSEVPQNLSASRPQDRQFILSSKKLLLSDSGFYLCAWSVGSYTEAFFGQGTRLTVV.

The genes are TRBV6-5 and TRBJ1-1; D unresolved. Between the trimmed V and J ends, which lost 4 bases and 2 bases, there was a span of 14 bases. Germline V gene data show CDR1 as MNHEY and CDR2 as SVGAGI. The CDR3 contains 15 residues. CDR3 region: CASSSPEDGNTEAFF. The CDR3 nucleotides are TGTGCCAGCAGTTCGCCGGAGGACGGCAACACTGAAGCTTTCTTT.

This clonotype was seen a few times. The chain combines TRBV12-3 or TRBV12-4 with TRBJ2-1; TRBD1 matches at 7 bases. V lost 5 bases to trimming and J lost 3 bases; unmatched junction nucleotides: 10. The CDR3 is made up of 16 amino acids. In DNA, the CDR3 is TGTGCCAGCAGTCCCTGGGGACAGAAAGACTACAATGAGCAGTTCTTC. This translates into CASSPWGQKDYNEQFF.

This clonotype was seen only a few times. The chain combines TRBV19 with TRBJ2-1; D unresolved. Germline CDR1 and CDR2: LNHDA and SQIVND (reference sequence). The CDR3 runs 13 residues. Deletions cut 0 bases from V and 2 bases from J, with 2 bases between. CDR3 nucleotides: TGTGCCAGTAGTATAGACACCTACAATGAGCAGTTCTTC. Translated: CASSIDTYNEQFF.

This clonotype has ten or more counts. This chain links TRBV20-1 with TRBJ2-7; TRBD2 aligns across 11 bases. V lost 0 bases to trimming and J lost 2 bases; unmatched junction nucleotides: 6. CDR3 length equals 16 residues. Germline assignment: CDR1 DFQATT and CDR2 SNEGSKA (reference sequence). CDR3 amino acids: CSARDSTSGTTYEQYF. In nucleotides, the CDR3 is TGCAGTGCTAGAGATTCGACTAGCGGGACGACCTACGAGCAGTACTTC.

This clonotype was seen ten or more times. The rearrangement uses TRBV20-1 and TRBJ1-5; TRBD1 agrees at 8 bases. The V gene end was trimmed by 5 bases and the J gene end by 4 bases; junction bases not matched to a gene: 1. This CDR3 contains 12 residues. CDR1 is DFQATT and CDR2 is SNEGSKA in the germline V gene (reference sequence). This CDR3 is CSAGQGNQPQHF. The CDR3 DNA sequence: TGCAGTGCTGGACAGGGTAATCAGCCCCAGCATTTT.

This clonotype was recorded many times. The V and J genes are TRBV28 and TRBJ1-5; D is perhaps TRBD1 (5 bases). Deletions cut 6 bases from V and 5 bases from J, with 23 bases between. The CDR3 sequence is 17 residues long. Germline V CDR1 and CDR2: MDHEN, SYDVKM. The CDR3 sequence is CASRPRQTWGIDQPQHF. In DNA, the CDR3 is TGTGCCAGCAGACCCCGACAGACGTGGGGTATAGATCAGCCCCAGCATTTT.

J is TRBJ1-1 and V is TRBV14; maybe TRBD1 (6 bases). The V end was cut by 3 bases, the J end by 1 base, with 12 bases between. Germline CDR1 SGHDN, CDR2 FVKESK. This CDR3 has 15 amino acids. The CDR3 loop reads CASSQRGEGNTEAFF. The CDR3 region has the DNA TGTGCCAGCAGCCAGAGGGGGGAAGGGAACACTGAAGCTTTCTTT.

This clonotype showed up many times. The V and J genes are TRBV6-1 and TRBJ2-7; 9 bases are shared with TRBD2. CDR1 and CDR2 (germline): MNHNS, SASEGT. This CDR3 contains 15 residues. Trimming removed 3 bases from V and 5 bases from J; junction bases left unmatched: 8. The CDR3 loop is CASSDRAGGPHEQYF. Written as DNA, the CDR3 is TGTGCCAGCAGTGACAGGGCGGGAGGGCCCCACGAGCAGTACTTC.

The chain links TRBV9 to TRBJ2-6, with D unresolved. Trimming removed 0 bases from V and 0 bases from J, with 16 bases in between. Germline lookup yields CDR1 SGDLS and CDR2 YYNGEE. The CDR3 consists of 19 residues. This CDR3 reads CASSVAAAGNNSGANVLTF. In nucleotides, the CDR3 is TGTGCCAGCAGCGTAGCGGCTGCAGGAAACAACTCTGGGGCCAACGTCCTGACTTTC.

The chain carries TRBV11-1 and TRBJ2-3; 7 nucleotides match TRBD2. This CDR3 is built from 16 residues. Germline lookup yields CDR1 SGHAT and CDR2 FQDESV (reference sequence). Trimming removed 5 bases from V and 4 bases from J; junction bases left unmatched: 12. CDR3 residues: CASSARGAGPADTQYF. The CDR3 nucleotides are TGTGCCAGCAGCGCCCGGGGAGCGGGACCCGCAGATACGCAGTATTTT. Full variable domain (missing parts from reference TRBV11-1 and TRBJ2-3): EAEVAQSPRYKITEKSQAVAFWCDPISGHATLYWYRQILGQGPELLVQFQDESVVDDSQLPKDRFSAERLKGVDSTLKIQPAELGDSAMYLCASSARGAGPADTQYFGPGTRLTVL.

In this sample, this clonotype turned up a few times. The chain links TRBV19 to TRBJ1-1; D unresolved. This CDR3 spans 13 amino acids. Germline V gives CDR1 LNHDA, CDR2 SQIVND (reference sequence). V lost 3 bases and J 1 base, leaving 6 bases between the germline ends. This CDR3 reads CASSIFGNTEAFF. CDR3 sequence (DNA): TGTGCCAGTAGTATTTTCGGGAACACTGAAGCTTTCTTT.

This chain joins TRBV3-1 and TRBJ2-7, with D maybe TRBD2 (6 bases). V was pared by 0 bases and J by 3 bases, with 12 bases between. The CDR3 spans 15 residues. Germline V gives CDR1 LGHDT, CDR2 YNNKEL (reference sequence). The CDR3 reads CASSQDVPAGYEQYF. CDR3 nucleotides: TGTGCCAGCAGCCAAGATGTGCCAGCGGGCTACGAGCAGTACTTC.